These 30 T cell receptor beta chains were all obtained from the same sample, sequenced in a study of T cells after yellow fever vaccination. TCRdb ran MiXCR on the 5' RACE reads and lists one entry per CDR3 protein. Among about 550,000 distinct CDR3 sequences listed, 15% to 20% were seen once. The sequencing here drew on PBMCs, taken 15 days after the yellow fever booster vaccination. The receptors derive from a man in his thirties or forties who received the YFV17D yellow fever vaccine.

Here the CDR3 DNA reads TGTGCCATCAATCCGGGACTAACCAACACCGGGGAGCTGTTTTTT. This sequence encodes CAINPGLTNTGELFF. The V call is TRBV10-3, the J call TRBJ2-2; 7 bases agree with TRBD2. The CDR3 loop spans 15 amino acids. The V gene end was trimmed by 7 bases and the J gene end by 2 bases; junction bases not matched to a gene: 7. Per germline, CDR1 ENHRY and CDR2 SYGVKD.

V and J are TRBV29-1 and TRBJ2-3; TRBD1 agrees at 8 bases. The junction had 7 bases not matched to a gene; V was cut back by 4 bases and J by 1 base. This CDR3 contains 15 residues. Germline values: CDR1 SQVTM, CDR2 ANQGSEA. The CDR3 here is CSVVGTGVGTDTQYF. The CDR3 coding sequence is TGCAGCGTTGTGGGGACAGGAGTGGGCACAGATACGCAGTATTTT.

This clonotype has a handful of counts. V is TRBV27 and J is TRBJ2-1; 11 bases fit TRBD2. Germline values: CDR1 MNHEY, CDR2 SMNVEV (reference sequence). Losses at the gene ends were 5 bases for V and 8 bases for J; bases not matched to a gene: 8. CDR3 length: 15 amino acids. CDR3: CASSPLAGATDEQFF. The CDR3 DNA follows: TGTGCCAGCAGTCCACTAGCGGGGGCGACGGATGAGCAGTTCTTC.

The V call is TRBV20-1, the J call TRBJ2-3; D remains unclear. CDR1 is DFQATT and CDR2 is SNEGSKA in the germline V gene (reference sequence). Trimming left V 6 bases short and J 4 bases short, with 14 bases between. The CDR3 sequence is 13 residues long. CDR3 DNA: TGCAGTGCCAAGACCCCGCTGGCAGATACGCAGTATTTT. Encoded protein: CSAKTPLADTQYF.

This clonotype has more than one count but fewer than ten. This rearrangement joins TRBV5-1 to TRBJ2-2; D may be TRBD2 (6 bases). V lost 4 bases and J lost 2, with 9 bases in between. The CDR3 loop spans 14 amino acids. Per germline, CDR1 SGHRS and CDR2 YFSETQ. CDR3 bases: TGCGCCAGCAGCCGGACTACTAACACCGGGGAGCTGTTTTTT. This translates into CASSRTTNTGELFF.

This clonotype was found a few times. The chain has TRBV4-3 and TRBJ1-1, with TRBD1 identical over 7 bases. V shed 5 bases, J shed 3 bases, and the junction held 3 bases outside the gene matches. The CDR3 totals 13 residues. The germline gives CDR1 LGHNA, CDR2 YSLEER. CDR3 sequence: CASSGDRDTEAFF. In DNA form, the CDR3 reads TGCGCCAGCAGCGGCGACAGGGACACTGAAGCTTTCTTT.

The V gene is TRBV5-1, the J gene TRBJ2-5; 12 nucleotides match TRBD1. CDR1 is SGHRS and CDR2 is YFSETQ in the germline V gene. This CDR3 has 15 residues. The J segment lost 5 bases and the V segment lost 5 bases, leaving 7 bases of the junction unmatched. CDR3 region: CASSPGQGALETQYF. In nucleotides, the CDR3 is TGCGCCAGCAGTCCGGGACAGGGGGCTTTGGAGACCCAGTACTTC.

This clonotype was seen only a few times. The V and J genes are TRBV15 and TRBJ2-7; 8 nucleotides agree with TRBD1. Germline V gene lookup returns CDR1 LNHNV and CDR2 YYDKDF (reference sequence). The junction had 18 bases not matched to a gene; V was cut back by 0 bases and J by 5 bases. CDR3 length: 19 residues. CDR3 region: CATSRDLHLTGGRRNEQYF. As DNA, the CDR3 is TGTGCCACCAGCAGAGATCTCCACCTAACAGGGGGTAGAAGGAACGAGCAGTACTTC.

This clonotype was observed a handful of times. The V gene is TRBV4-2, the J gene TRBJ2-2; TRBD1 might be the D (7 bases). The CDR3 runs 17 residues. Germline CDR1 reads LGHNA; CDR2 reads YNFKEQ. The V end lost 6 bases, the J end lost 0 bases, and 17 bases lay between the germline ends. DNA of the CDR3: TGTGCCAGCAGACCCAACATCAGGGGGGCGAACACCGGGGAGCTGTTTTTT. It encodes CASRPNIRGANTGELFF.

This chain joins TRBV7-3 and TRBJ2-7; 15 bases are shared with TRBD2. Trimming took 5 bases from V and 5 from J; bases not matched to a gene: 10. This CDR3 has 17 residues. In germline, CDR1 is SGHTA, CDR2 FQGTGA. CDR3 nucleotides: TGTGCCAGCAGCGCCCAGGGACTAGCGGGAGGATTCAACGAGCAGTACTTC. This translates into CASSAQGLAGGFNEQYF.

This clonotype has more than one count but fewer than ten. The chain joins TRBV7-6 to TRBJ2-1, with 12 nucleotides matching TRBD2. CDR3 size: 17 residues. CDR1 is SGHVS, CDR2 FNYEAQ, per germline. V shed 5 bases and J 0 bases; nucleotides not matched to a gene: 5. The CDR3 DNA sequence: TGTGCCAGCAGCCGAGAGACTAGCGGGAGCTCCTACAATGAGCAGTTCTTC. Translation gives CASSRETSGSSYNEQFF.

The chain joins TRBV4-2 to TRBJ2-1; 10 bases are shared with TRBD2. The CDR3 totals 15 residues. CDR1 LGHNA and CDR2 YNFKEQ come from the germline V gene. Trimming took 0 bases from V and 10 from J; bases not matched to a gene: 6. Here the CDR3 reads CASSQEISGGGEQFF. CDR3 in DNA: TGTGCCAGCAGCCAAGAGATAAGCGGGGGGGGGGAGCAGTTCTTC.

The chain uses TRBV14 and TRBJ2-5; D might be TRBD2 (5 bases). Germline CDR1 is SGHDN and CDR2 is FVKESK. Trimming shortened V by 2 bases and J by 3 bases, and 16 bases separated the two germline ends. CDR3 length: 16 amino acids. Here the CDR3 reads CASSQIRVASKETQYF. The DNA for the CDR3 is TGTGCCAGCAGCCAAATTCGAGTCGCTAGCAAAGAGACCCAGTACTTC.

This clonotype was counted ten times or more. V usage is TRBV11-2 and J usage is TRBJ2-7; no firm D call. V shed 3 bases and J shed 2 bases, with 5 bases lying between them. This CDR3 spans 12 amino acids. Germline V lookup: CDR1 SGHAT, CDR2 FQNNGV. In DNA form, the CDR3 reads TGTGCCAGCAGCTTTAACCCCTACGAGCAGTACTTC. This codes for CASSFNPYEQYF.

The chain links TRBV12-3 or TRBV12-4 to TRBJ2-3; 10 bases are a match to TRBD2. The junction had 8 bases not matched to a gene; V was cut back by 0 bases and J by 2 bases. The CDR3 covers 18 residues. The CDR3 region is CASSLALLAGGHTDTQYF. CDR3 nucleotide sequence: TGTGCCAGCAGTTTAGCGCTTTTAGCGGGGGGCCACACAGATACGCAGTATTTT.

This clonotype was picked up a small number of times. This chain joins TRBV6-1 and TRBJ2-1; a possible D gene is TRBD2 (6 bases). V dropped 9 bases and J dropped 2 bases, with 14 bases sitting between them. Germline CDR1 reads MNHNS; CDR2 reads SASEGT. The CDR3 covers 14 residues. CDR3 nucleotide sequence: TGTGCCAGGGGACTCTTGACGACCTACAATGAGCAGTTCTTC. Its protein is CARGLLTTYNEQFF.

About this clonotype: Sequence at one end of the junction differs from germline and may be a read error. The chain uses TRBV5-5 and TRBJ1-4; D might be TRBD1 (6 bases). CDR1 SGHKS and CDR2 YYEKEE come from the germline V gene (reference sequence). The length of the CDR3 is 12 residues. Written as DNA, the CDR3 is TGTCCCAGCAGCTTGCCCCAGGGGAAACTGTTTTTT. Translating gives CPSSLPQGKLFF.

The chain joins TRBV6-6 to TRBJ1-4; D uncertain. The CDR3 is 12 residues long. The germline CDR1 and CDR2 sequences are MNHNY and SVGAGI (reference sequence). Trimming stripped 4 bases from V and 5 bases from J, with 5 bases between. The CDR3 DNA follows: TGTGCCAGCAGTTTGGAAAATGAAAAACTGTTTTTT. It translates to CASSLENEKLFF.

CDR3 sequence reads: CSARVALAGVYNEQFF. CDR3 DNA sequence: TGCAGTGCTAGAGTTGCACTAGCGGGAGTCTACAATGAGCAGTTCTTC. The J gene is TRBJ2-1, the V gene TRBV20-1, with 11 positions matching TRBD2. CDR3 size: 16 residues. CDR1 and CDR2 (germline): DFQATT, SNEGSKA (reference sequence). The trim removed 1 base at V and 3 bases at J, leaving 5 bases unmatched.

The chain carries TRBV24-1 and TRBJ2-2; D is undetermined. The V gene's germline CDR1 is KGHDR and CDR2 SFDVKD. Between the trimmed V and J ends, which lost 3 bases and 5 bases, there was a span of 21 bases. The CDR3 sequence is 18 residues long. CDR3 sequence reads: CATSDRAYVSPATGELFF. The CDR3 DNA is TGTGCCACCAGTGATCGCGCCTATGTCAGTCCGGCTACCGGGGAGCTGTTTTTT.

The V gene is TRBV19, the J gene TRBJ2-1; tentative D call: TRBD2 (5 bases). The CDR3 totals 14 residues. CDR1 is LNHDA, CDR2 SQIVND, per germline (reference sequence). Trimming cost V 9 bases and J 0 bases, with 12 bases left between them. CDR3 DNA: TGTGCCAGCCACCCTGGGAGCTCCTACAATGAGCAGTTCTTC. Translating it yields CASHPGSSYNEQFF. Based on the CDR3 plus reference TRBV19 and TRBJ2-1, the full variable domain is DGGITQSPKYLFRKEGQNVTLSCEQNLNHDAMYWYRQDPGQGLRLIYYSQIVNDFQKGDIAEGYSVSREKKESFPLTVTSAQKNPTAFYLCASHPGSSYNEQFFGPGTRLTVL.

V usage is TRBV7-2 and J usage is TRBJ2-1, with TRBD2 matching 8 bases. This CDR3 has 15 residues. CDR1 is SGHTA, CDR2 FQGNSA, per germline. The ends lost 5 bases at V and 2 bases at J; junction bases unmatched: 5. The DNA of the CDR3 is TGTGCCAGCAGCCTAGTGGGACTAGCCTACAATGAGCAGTTCTTC. It codes for CASSLVGLAYNEQFF.

The chain links TRBV29-1 to TRBJ2-2; 7 bases agree with TRBD1. Per germline, CDR1 SQVTM and CDR2 ANQGSEA. The CDR3 length is 15 residues. V shed 7 bases, J shed 1 base, and the junction held 9 bases outside the gene matches. CDR3 DNA sequence: TGCAGCGCGCGAGGGACAGCCAAGAACACCGGGGAGCTGTTTTTT. Translation: CSARGTAKNTGELFF.

This clonotype was counted only a few times. The V and J genes are TRBV12-3 or TRBV12-4 and TRBJ2-3, with 12 nucleotides matching TRBD1. The J segment lost 13 bases and the V segment lost 5 bases, leaving 4 bases of the junction unmatched. The CDR3 contains 12 residues. This CDR3 is CASSPGQGAKYF. The CDR3 coding sequence is TGTGCCAGCAGTCCGGGACAGGGGGCGAAGTATTTT.

The gene calls are TRBV20-1 and TRBJ2-7, with 10 positions matching TRBD2. Germline V lookup: CDR1 DFQATT, CDR2 SNEGSKA (reference sequence). This CDR3 region has 17 residues. Losses at the gene ends were 1 base for V and 1 base for J; bases not matched to a gene: 10. The CDR3 protein is CSARGSSGLAVSYEQYF. The CDR3 DNA reads as TGCAGTGCTAGAGGTTCGTCAGGACTAGCGGTTTCCTACGAGCAGTACTTC.

Here the CDR3 reads CASSYGSAFGANVLTF. The CDR3 nucleotides read TGTGCCAGCAGTTACGGGTCGGCGTTTGGAGCCAACGTCCTGACTTTC. This chain links TRBV6-5 with TRBJ2-6, with D unresolved. The CDR3 totals 16 residues. CDR1 and CDR2 from the germline V gene are MNHEY and SVGAGI. The germline V and J ends were trimmed by 2 bases and 7 bases, with 15 bases remaining between them.

This clonotype was observed a handful of times. V gene TRBV12-3 or TRBV12-4 combines with J gene TRBJ1-6; a possible D gene is TRBD1 (6 bases). The V and J ends lost 7 bases and 7 bases respectively, with 14 bases between them. The CDR3 has 14 amino acids. CDR3 nucleotides: TGTGCCAGCAAAAGGTCTGGGGGCAATTCACCCCTCCACTTT. Its protein is CASKRSGGNSPLHF.

This clonotype was detected a few times. This rearrangement joins TRBV20-1 to TRBJ2-3; TRBD2 matches at 11 bases. Trimming cost V 5 bases and J 0 bases; bases outside gene matches: 7. This CDR3 comprises 16 residues. The germline CDR1 and CDR2 sequences are DFQATT and SNEGSKA (reference sequence). CDR3 sequence: CSAPTPSGRSTDTQYF. The DNA for the CDR3 is TGCAGTGCTCCAACTCCTAGCGGGAGGAGCACAGATACGCAGTATTTT.

This clonotype has a handful of counts. V and J are TRBV6-1 and TRBJ1-1; D might be TRBD1 (6 bases). CDR1 and CDR2 from the germline V gene are MNHNS and SASEGT. The CDR3 sequence is 14 residues long. The ends were cut back, 6 bases at V and 1 base at J, with 12 bases in the middle. CDR3 region: CASSRGWGNTEAFF. The CDR3 region has the DNA TGTGCCAGCAGCAGGGGCTGGGGGAACACTGAAGCTTTCTTT.

This clonotype was counted a few times. The rearrangement links TRBV20-1 to TRBJ1-1; D remains unclear. This CDR3 is 13 amino acids long. Germline CDR1 is DFQATT and CDR2 is SNEGSKA (reference sequence). V was shortened by 1 base and J by 5 bases, with 11 bases between the two germline ends. The chain's CDR3 is CSARVHARTEAFF. The CDR3 nucleotides read TGCAGTGCTAGAGTTCACGCCAGGACTGAAGCTTTCTTT.